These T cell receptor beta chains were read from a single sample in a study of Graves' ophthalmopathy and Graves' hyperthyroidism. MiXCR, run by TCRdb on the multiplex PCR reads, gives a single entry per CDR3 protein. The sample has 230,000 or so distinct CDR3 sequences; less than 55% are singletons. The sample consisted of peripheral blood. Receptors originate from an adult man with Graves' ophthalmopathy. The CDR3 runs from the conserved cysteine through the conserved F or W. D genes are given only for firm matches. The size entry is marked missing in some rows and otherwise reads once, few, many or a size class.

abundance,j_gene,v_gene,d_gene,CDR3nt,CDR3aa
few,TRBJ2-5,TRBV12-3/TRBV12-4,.,TGTGCCAGCAGCCCCGGCCAAGGTCGGGAGACCCAGTACTTC,CASSPGQGRETQYF
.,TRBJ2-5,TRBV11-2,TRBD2,TGTGCCAGCAGAAGGAGCGGGGGGGCGCAGGAAGAGACCCAGTACTTC,CASRRSGGAQEETQYF
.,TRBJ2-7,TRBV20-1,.,TGCAGTGCTTGGTTGACTAGCTACGAGCAGTACTTC,CSAWLTSYEQYF
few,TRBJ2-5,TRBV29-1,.,TGCAGCGCCAGAGGTATCCGTCGCACGGGCCCGGAGACCCAGTACTTC,CSARGIRRTGPETQYF
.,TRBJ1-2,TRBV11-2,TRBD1,TGTGCCAGCCCATCGGGGACAGCTAACTATGGCTACACCTTC,CASPSGTANYGYTF
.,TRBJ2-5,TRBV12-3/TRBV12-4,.,TGTGCCAGCAGCTTTGTCCTAGCAGAGACCCAGTACTTC,CASSFVLAETQYF
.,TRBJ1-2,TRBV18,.,TGTGCCAGCTCACCACGGGGTTGGGAAGGCTACACCTTC,CASSPRGWEGYTF
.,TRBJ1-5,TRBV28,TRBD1,TGTGCCAGCAGTAAAACGGCTGGACAGGGTTATCAGCCCCAGCATTTT,CASSKTAGQGYQPQHF
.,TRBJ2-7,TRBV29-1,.,TGCAGCGTTAGGGGGGGACTAAACTACGAGCAGTACTTC,CSVRGGLNYEQYF
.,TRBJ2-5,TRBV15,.,TGTGCCACCAGCAGAGCTCCAGGGCGTGAGACCCAGTACTTC,CATSRAPGRETQYF
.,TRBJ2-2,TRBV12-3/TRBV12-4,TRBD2,TGTGCCAGCAGTCCGGGACTAGCGGTGGACACCGGGGAGCTGTTTTTT,CASSPGLAVDTGELFF
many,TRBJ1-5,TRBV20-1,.,TGCAGTGCTCCTCCTGGGGAGCGCAATCAGCCCCAGCATTTT,CSAPPGERNQPQHF
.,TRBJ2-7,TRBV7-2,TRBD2,TGTGCCAGCAGCCCGGGACTAGCGAAGAACGAGCAGTACTTC,CASSPGLAKNEQYF
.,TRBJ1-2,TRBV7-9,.,TGTGCCAGCAGCCCCCGGGGGCGAGGTGGCTACACCTTC,CASSPRGRGGYTF
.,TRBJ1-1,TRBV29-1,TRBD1,TGCAGCGTTGAGTGGGGACAGGACACTGAAGCTTTCTTT,CSVEWGQDTEAFF
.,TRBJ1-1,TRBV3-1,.,TGTGCCAGCAGCCGTCGGGACCGCAACACTGAAGCTTTCTTT,CASSRRDRNTEAFF
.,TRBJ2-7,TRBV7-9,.,TGTGCCAGCAGCTTAGCCCTTAACCCCTACGAGCAGTACTTC,CASSLALNPYEQYF
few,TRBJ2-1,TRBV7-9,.,TGTGCCAGCAGCTTAGTAGGATCCTACTACAATGAGCAGTTCTTC,CASSLVGSYYNEQFF
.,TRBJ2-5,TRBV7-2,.,TGTGCCAGCAGCTATTCCTTGGAAGAGACCCAGCACTTC,CASSYSLEETQHF
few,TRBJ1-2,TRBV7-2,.,TGTGCCAGCAGCTTAGAAGGGATCTATGGCTACACCTTC,CASSLEGIYGYTF
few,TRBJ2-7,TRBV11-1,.,TGTGCCAGCAGCGTCGGAGACAACTACGAGCAGTACTTC,CASSVGDNYEQYF
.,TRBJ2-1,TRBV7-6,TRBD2,TGTGCCAGCAGCTCGTCGGGGGGTGGTGTATACAATGAGCAGTTCTTC,CASSSSGGGVYNEQFF
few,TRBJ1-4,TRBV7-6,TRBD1,TGTGCCAGCAGCTTAGAACAGGGGGTCGAAAAACTGTTTTTT,CASSLEQGVEKLFF
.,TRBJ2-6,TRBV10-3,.,TGTGCCATCAGTGAGTCTATTATTGGACAGTTGTACTCTGGGGCCAACGTCCTGACTTTC,CAISESIIGQLYSGANVLTF